The 21 T cell receptor beta chains listed next were all sequenced from one sample in a study of shared clonotypes between healthy human individuals. Data came from immunoSEQ multiplex PCR; TCRdb stores just in-frame clones and leaves some out. This sample carries over 2 million clones, 80% to 95% of them seen once, and the ten largest clones take approximately 0.4%. Material for sequencing was naive CD4+ T cells from PBMCs. The subset is: CD45RA+ positively selected. The source of these receptors is a man aged 18 to 30 in good health. Some clones in this sample may be carry-over from other donors' samples.

As concerns this clone: The same CDR3 also results from other DNA sequences found in this sample. The J gene is TRBJ2-3, the V gene TRBV19; no reliable D call. Germline V gene lookup returns CDR1 LNHDA and CDR2 SQIVND (reference sequence). This CDR3 spans 11 amino acids. Trimming took 3 bases from V and 4 from J, leaving 2 bases between them. CDR3 sequence: CASSISDTQYF. The CDR3 DNA reads TGTGCCAGTAGTATTTCAGATACGCAGTATTTT.

This clone was seen a single time. The chain employs TRBV7-2 and TRBJ2-7; 12 nucleotides line up with TRBD2. The CDR3 is 15 amino acids. Germline CDR1 and CDR2: SGHTA and FQGNSA. V trimming: 3 bases; J trimming: 7 bases; junction bases outside the gene matches: 7. Written as DNA, the CDR3 is TGTGCCAGCAGCTTTCGACTAGCGGGAGTCGGTGAGCAGTACTTC. Residues: CASSFRLAGVGEQYF.

The chain uses TRBV28 and TRBJ2-3; 10 nucleotides align to TRBD1. CDR1 and CDR2 from the germline V gene are MDHEN and SYDVKM. The CDR3 is 14 amino acids. The junction had 5 bases not matched to a gene; V was cut back by 8 bases and J by 3 bases. Here the CDR3 reads CASREGQGTDTQYF. CDR3 nucleotide sequence: TGTGCCAGCCGGGAGGGACAGGGGACAGATACGCAGTATTTT.

The V call is TRBV25-1, the J call TRBJ2-1, with 7 bases identical to TRBD2. Germline-derived CDR1 and CDR2 are MGHDK and SYGVNS. The V and J ends lost 5 bases and 10 bases, in that order; junction bases with no gene match: 5. This CDR3 is built from 12 residues. CDR3 coding DNA: TGTGCCAGCAGTCGGGGGGTTGCGGAGCAGTTCTTC. Encoded protein: CASSRGVAEQFF.

The CDR3 coding sequence is TGTGCCACCCTGAAAGGTGGGGGGGAGACCCAGTACTTC. It codes for CATLKGGGETQYF. The chain combines TRBV6-1 with TRBJ2-5; tentatively, D is TRBD2 (6 bases). The germline gives CDR1 MNHNS, CDR2 SASEGT. This CDR3 contains 13 residues. Trimming shortened V by 10 bases and J by 5 bases, and 17 bases separated the two germline ends.

The chain couples TRBV7-3 to TRBJ2-7, with D possibly being TRBD1 (5 bases). The CDR3 has 13 residues. V lost 5 bases and J 0 bases, leaving 8 bases between the germline ends. Germline CDR1 and CDR2: SGHTA and FQGTGA. The CDR3 coding sequence is TGTGCCAGCAGCCCAGGGAACTCCTACGAGCAGTACTTC. This sequence encodes CASSPGNSYEQYF.

The rearrangement links TRBV7-9 to TRBJ2-3, with D perhaps being TRBD1 or TRBD2 (6 bases each). Germline V lookup: CDR1 SEHNR, CDR2 FQNEAQ (reference sequence). The V and J ends lost 1 base and 3 bases respectively, with 14 bases between them. The CDR3 sequence is 16 residues long. The CDR3 bases are TGTGCCAGCAGCTTAGGTCAGGGGAGGAAAACAGATACGCAGTATTTT. Translating gives CASSLGQGRKTDTQYF.

This rearrangement joins TRBV11-3 to TRBJ2-7; D is uncertain. The CDR3 totals 13 residues. Germline CDR1 is SGHNT and CDR2 is YENEEA. V shed 0 bases and J shed 5 bases, with 8 bases lying between them. In DNA form, the CDR3 reads TGTGCCAGCAGCTTAGACAGTTCGGACGAGCAGTACTTC. Amino acid sequence: CASSLDSSDEQYF.

The gene calls are TRBV28 and TRBJ1-5; 7 nucleotides agree with TRBD1. The ends lost 5 bases at V and 9 bases at J; junction bases unmatched: 16. Germline CDR1 reads MDHEN; CDR2 reads SYDVKM. This CDR3 comprises 16 residues. DNA for the CDR3: TGTGCCAGCAGTATACAAGGGACAGCCAGAATGGGGCCCCAGCATTTT. This translates into CASSIQGTARMGPQHF.

With regard to this clone: In the same sample, other DNA sequences code for this CDR3. The rearrangement joins TRBV30 to TRBJ1-5; no definite D call. V was shortened by 1 base and J by 4 bases, with 8 bases between the two germline ends. Germline CDR1 and CDR2: GTSNPN and SVGIG (reference sequence). The CDR3 spans 13 residues. The CDR3 DNA reads TGTGCCTGGAGTGGGAGATCGAATCAGCCCCAGCATTTT. As protein: CAWSGRSNQPQHF.

This clone was seen a single time. The genes are TRBV2 and TRBJ2-7; 9 positions agree with TRBD1. The ends lost 1 base at V and 3 bases at J; junction bases unmatched: 4. Germline V gene sequence: CDR1 SNHLY, CDR2 FYNNEI. This CDR3 comprises 15 residues. DNA for the CDR3: TGTGCCAGCAGTGAAGGTGGACAGGGGTACTACGAGCAGTACTTC. Translated: CASSEGGQGYYEQYF.

The J gene is TRBJ2-3, the V gene TRBV10-1, with 10 nucleotides matching TRBD1. Germline V gene data show CDR1 as WNHNN and CDR2 as SYGVQD (reference sequence). The J segment lost 4 bases and the V segment lost 8 bases, leaving 9 bases of the junction unmatched. The CDR3 contains 15 residues. The CDR3 region is CASSPRTGGPDTQYF. DNA of the CDR3: TGCGCCAGCTCCCCGAGGACAGGGGGGCCAGATACGCAGTATTTT.

The chain is built from TRBV30 and TRBJ2-7, with TRBD1 identical over 9 bases. Germline-derived CDR1 and CDR2 are GTSNPN and SVGIG (reference sequence). CDR3 length: 17 amino acids. V was clipped by 0 bases and J by 0 bases; unmatched bases: 9. The CDR3 sequence: CAWSVPKWDRVSYEQYF. CDR3 DNA sequence: TGTGCCTGGAGTGTACCTAAGTGGGACAGGGTCTCCTACGAGCAGTACTTC.

V and J are TRBV5-1 and TRBJ2-3; D uncertain. V dropped 0 bases and J dropped 1 base, with 6 bases sitting between them. Germline V gene lookup returns CDR1 SGHRS and CDR2 YFSETQ. The CDR3 covers 14 residues. The CDR3 region is CASSLDTGTDTQYF. Written as DNA, the CDR3 is TGCGCCAGCAGCTTGGATACAGGCACAGATACGCAGTATTTT.

The rearrangement uses TRBV28 and TRBJ2-7; D gene unclear. Germline lookup yields CDR1 MDHEN and CDR2 SYDVKM. The CDR3 sequence is 14 residues long. Deletions cut 2 bases from V and 6 bases from J, with 14 bases between. For the CDR3, the DNA is TGTGCCAGCAGTTTAGCATCGAAAAGAAGCGAGCAGTACTTC. This codes for CASSLASKRSEQYF.

The chain employs TRBV6-5 and TRBJ2-7; D call uncertain. V dropped 2 bases and J dropped 2 bases, with 4 bases sitting between them. Germline V gives CDR1 MNHEY, CDR2 SVGAGI. CDR3 size: 12 residues. CDR3 DNA: TGTGCCAGCAGTTACCGTGCCTACGAGCAGTACTTC. Encoded protein: CASSYRAYEQYF.

The chain uses TRBV7-9 and TRBJ2-5; TRBD2 matches at 10 bases. The CDR3 consists of 15 residues. The junction had 3 bases not matched to a gene; V was cut back by 2 bases and J by 3 bases. Germline loops: CDR1 SEHNR, CDR2 FQNEAQ (reference sequence). The CDR3 reads CASSLTLAGEETQYF. In nucleotides, the CDR3 is TGTGCCAGCAGCTTAACCCTAGCGGGAGAAGAGACCCAGTACTTC.

V is TRBV11-2 and J is TRBJ2-7; D possibly corresponds to TRBD1 (6 bases). Per the germline V gene, CDR1 is SGHAT and CDR2 is FQNNGV. Deletions cut 5 bases from V and 4 bases from J, with 27 bases between. This CDR3 region has 18 residues. The DNA for the CDR3 is TGTGCCAGCAGCGCCCGCCTTTCCAGATTGGCAGGGGTTTACGAGCAGTACTTC. It yields the protein CASSARLSRLAGVYEQYF.

The CDR3 DNA is TGTGCCAGCAGCCCACGACTTACTACTTACTACGAGCAGTACTTC. Translated, it gives CASSPRLTTYYEQYF. The chain joins TRBV7-2 to TRBJ2-7; D gene ambiguous. The V gene lost 5 bases and the J gene lost 3 bases, with 17 bases spanning the gap. CDR1 SGHTA and CDR2 FQGNSA come from the germline V gene. There are 15 residues in the CDR3.

V gene TRBV13 combines with J gene TRBJ2-5; 10 nucleotides align to TRBD1. V shed 4 bases, J shed 5 bases, and the junction held 7 bases outside the gene matches. CDR1 is PRHDT and CDR2 is FYEKMQ in the germline V gene (reference sequence). The CDR3 spans 15 residues. For the CDR3, the DNA is TGTGCCAGCAGCTCCGTGGGACAGGGGAGGGAGACCCAGTACTTC. Its protein is CASSSVGQGRETQYF.

The chain joins TRBV19 to TRBJ1-2; possible D gene TRBD1, 5 bases. The CDR3 totals 13 residues. From germline, CDR1 is LNHDA and CDR2 SQIVND (reference sequence). Trimming took 2 bases from V and 8 from J, leaving 12 bases between them. The chain's CDR3 is CASSITRRGGYTF. The CDR3 region has the DNA TGTGCCAGTAGTATAACCCGAAGGGGCGGCTACACCTTC.